The 13 T cell receptor beta chains below come from one sample, sequenced in a study of blood T cells in healthy people across ages. Then a second PCR, running roughly 7 to 12 cycles, was carried out with a sample-barcoded 5' primer and a J-beta primer mix. One entry per CDR3 protein, called by TCRdb with MiXCR from the 5' RACE reads. The data show just under 750,000 distinct CDR3 sequences, 22% seen once. The sequenced sample consisted of blood. The receptors shown here come from an older man in good health.

The J gene is TRBJ2-2, the V gene TRBV10-3; 7 bases align to TRBD1. Germline CDR1 ENHRY, CDR2 SYGVKD. This CDR3 has 16 amino acids. With V trimmed by 3 bases and J by 4 bases, 8 bases remained unmatched. CDR3 amino acids: CAISEVSRGFTGELFF. CDR3 nucleotides: TGTGCCATCAGTGAAGTAAGCAGGGGGTTCACCGGGGAGCTGTTTTTT.

This sequence joins TRBV7-7 and TRBJ2-1; TRBD1 matches 8 bases. V gave up 5 bases and J gave up 4 bases; unmatched junction bases: 7. This CDR3 region has 15 residues. Per germline, CDR1 SSHAT and CDR2 FNYEAQ (reference sequence). The CDR3 protein is CASSEGQGAYNEQFF. The CDR3 DNA is TGTGCCAGCAGCGAAGGACAGGGTGCATACAATGAGCAGTTCTTC.

In its sample, this clonotype was seen a few times. The CDR3 protein is CATSEDRGFTDTQYF. The CDR3 nucleotides read TGTGCCACCAGTGAAGACAGGGGATTCACAGATACGCAGTATTTT. The rearrangement joins TRBV24-1 to TRBJ2-3, with TRBD1 identical over 8 bases. V lost 4 bases and J lost 2; bases outside the gene matches: 4. Germline values: CDR1 KGHDR, CDR2 SFDVKD. The CDR3 contains 15 residues.

Of note for this clonotype: The CDR3 ends on some other residue instead of the conserved phenylalanine or tryptophan, so this is likely a read error. J is TRBJ2-5 and V is TRBV4-3, with D tentatively TRBD2 (5 bases). V dropped 4 bases and J dropped 11 bases, with 11 bases sitting between them. This CDR3 is built from 11 residues. Germline values: CDR1 LGHNA, CDR2 YSLEER. The CDR3 loop reads CASSLPGEQYV. The CDR3, as DNA: TGCGCCAGCAGCCTTCCTGGGGAGCAGTACGTC.

J is TRBJ2-1 and V is TRBV5-6; D not resolved. The germline V gene has CDR1 SGHDT and CDR2 YYEEEE. The CDR3 is 12 residues long. With 1 base removed from V and 5 bases from J, the gap between germline ends came to 4 bases. This chain's CDR3 is CASSLMDNEQFF. CDR3 DNA: TGTGCCAGCAGCTTGATGGACAATGAGCAGTTCTTC.

The chain combines TRBV11-2 with TRBJ2-1; 10 bases fit TRBD2. Germline V gene sequence: CDR1 SGHAT, CDR2 FQNNGV. The CDR3 is made up of 17 amino acids. J lost 4 bases, V lost 1 base, and 7 bases had no gene match. Here the CDR3 reads CASSLALLAGIYNEQFF. CDR3 nucleotides: TGTGCCAGCAGCTTAGCCCTACTAGCGGGGATTTACAATGAGCAGTTCTTC.

This rearrangement joins TRBV10-3 to TRBJ2-7, with D perhaps matching TRBD1 or TRBD2 (5 bases each). The CDR3 covers 12 residues. Germline lookup yields CDR1 ENHRY and CDR2 SYGVKD. The V gene lost 6 bases and the J gene lost 7 bases, with 13 bases spanning the gap. The CDR3 is CAIRGDSAEQYV. The CDR3 bases are TGTGCCATCAGGGGAGACAGTGCGGAGCAGTACGTC.

The gene calls are TRBV4-3 and TRBJ2-1; TRBD2 aligns across 8 bases. CDR3 length equals 18 residues. The J segment lost 0 bases and the V segment lost 4 bases, leaving 11 bases of the junction unmatched. Germline V gene lookup returns CDR1 LGHNA and CDR2 YSLEER. The CDR3 spells CASSPTKRGLGSYNEQFF. The CDR3 coding sequence is TGCGCCAGCAGCCCCACCAAAAGGGGACTAGGCTCCTACAATGAGCAGTTCTTC.

The rearrangement links TRBV27 to TRBJ1-5; a weak D match, TRBD1 (6 bases). The germline gives CDR1 MNHEY, CDR2 SMNVEV (reference sequence). V dropped 5 bases and J dropped 0 bases, with 17 bases sitting between them. The CDR3 is made up of 17 amino acids. In DNA form, the CDR3 reads TGTGCCAGCAGTCGAGGGTCAGGGGCAGGTAGCAATCAGCCCCAGCATTTT. Translating gives CASSRGSGAGSNQPQHF.

About this clonotype itself: One end of the junction fails to match germline, which may point to a read error. The V gene is TRBV5-1, the J gene TRBJ2-1; 14 nucleotides agree with TRBD2. Germline V lookup: CDR1 SGHRS, CDR2 YFSETQ. The CDR3 totals 18 residues. CDR3 in DNA: TGCGCCAGCAGTTGGACTAGCGGGGGGTCATCGTCCTACGATGAGCAGTTCTTC. This encodes CASSWTSGGSSSYDEQFF. The whole variable domain, filled in from reference TRBV5-1 and TRBJ2-1, reads KAGVTQTPRYLIKTRGQQVTLSCSPISGHRSVSWYQQTPGQGLQFLFEYFSETQRNKGNFPGRFSGRQFSNSRSEMNVSTLELGDSALYLCASSWTSGGSSSYDEQFFGPGTRLTVL.

The V and J genes are TRBV7-2 and TRBJ1-2, with D uncertain. The V gene lost 1 base and the J gene lost 6 bases, with 12 bases spanning the gap. In germline, CDR1 is SGHTA, CDR2 FQGNSA. This CDR3 is built from 14 residues. The CDR3 DNA reads TGTGCCAGCAGCTTAGGGGCAGGCAACCATGGCTACACCTTC. Amino acids: CASSLGAGNHGYTF.

This chain joins TRBV7-9 and TRBJ2-1; D is unclear. V gave up 1 base and J gave up 8 bases, with 12 bases separating them. The CDR3 contains 14 residues. CDR1 is SEHNR and CDR2 is FQNEAQ in the germline V gene (reference sequence). For the CDR3, the DNA is TGTGCCAGCAGCTTAGTCTTCCACGACGATGAGCAGTTCTTC. It translates to CASSLVFHDDEQFF.

The V and J genes are TRBV7-2 and TRBJ1-2; D gene unclear. The CDR3 is made up of 12 amino acids. CDR1 is SGHTA, CDR2 FQGNSA, per germline. V shed 2 bases and J shed 5 bases, with 6 bases lying between them. This CDR3 is CASSLNAYGYTF. CDR3 in DNA: TGTGCCAGCAGCTTAAATGCGTATGGCTACACCTTC.